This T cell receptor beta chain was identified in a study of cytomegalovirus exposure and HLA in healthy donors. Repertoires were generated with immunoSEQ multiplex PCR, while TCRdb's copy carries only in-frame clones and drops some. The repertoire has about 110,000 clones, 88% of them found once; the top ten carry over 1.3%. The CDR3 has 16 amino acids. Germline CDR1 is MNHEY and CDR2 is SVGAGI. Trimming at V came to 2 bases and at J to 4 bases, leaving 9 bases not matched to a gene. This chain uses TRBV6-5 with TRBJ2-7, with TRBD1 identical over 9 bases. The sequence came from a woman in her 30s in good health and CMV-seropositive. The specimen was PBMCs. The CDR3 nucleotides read TGTGCCAGCAGTTACCCCTCCGGGACAGGGTCATACGAGCAGTACTTC. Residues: CASSYPSGTGSYEQYF.